This T cell receptor (beta chain) emerged from a study of T-cell memory formation after mild COVID-19. TCRdb recomputed calls from the 5' RACE reads with MiXCR, one row per CDR3 protein. This table holds fewer than 650,000 distinct CDR3 sequences, 20% to 25% found once. Trimming cost V 0 bases and J 4 bases, with 4 bases left between them. Germline V gene data show CDR1 as MNHEY and CDR2 as SVGAGI. This CDR3 has 13 residues. V usage is TRBV6-5 and J usage is TRBJ2-1; no clear D gene. This TCR came from an adult woman who had mild COVID-19 (a few samples of this study predate the infection). Cell type and time point are not known. Sequencing was done on a sample of PBMCs or a T cell subset sorted from them (not recorded which). Here the CDR3 reads CASSYSRYNEQFF. In DNA, the CDR3 is TGTGCCAGCAGTTACTCGAGATACAATGAGCAGTTCTTC.